This is a list of T cell receptor beta chains from one sample in a study of shared clonotypes between healthy human individuals. Produced via immunoSEQ multiplex PCR; TCRdb's table is partial and in-frame only. The sample lists hundreds of thousands of clones; about three quarters were seen once. Sequenced material: memory CD4+ T cells sorted from blood. The receptors shown here come from a woman aged 30 to 39 in good health. Each CDR3 is given with its conserved first and last residue. A D gene is named only where the DNA matches it firmly. Only some rows state a clone size, as once, few, many or a class for expanded clones.

TRBV10-3,-,-,TRBJ1-1,TGTGCCATCAATCGACAGGTCGAGAGCACTGAAGCTTTCTTT,CAINRQVESTEAFF
TRBV7-2,-,few,TRBJ2-1,TGTGCCAGCAGTCAGGACAGCTCCTACAATGAGCAGTTCTTC,CASSQDSSYNEQFF
TRBV20-1,-,once,TRBJ1-2,TGCAGTGCGAAGAGAGGCTATGGCTACACCTTC,CSAKRGYGYTF
TRBV7-8,TRBD1,few,TRBJ2-3,TGTGCCAGCAGCCCCGGATGGGGACAGGACACAGATACGCAGTATTTT,CASSPGWGQDTDTQYF
TRBV2,-,-,TRBJ2-6,TGTGCCAGCAGTCGGAACCAGGGTGCTGGGGCCAACGTCCTGACTTTC,CASSRNQGAGANVLTF
TRBV5-1,-,-,TRBJ1-1,TGCGCCAGCAGCTTGTGGAGGGACACTATTATCACTGAAGCTTTCTTT,CASSLWRDTIITEAFF
TRBV28,TRBD2,-,TRBJ2-1,TGTGCCACCCAGGGACTAGCGGGAGTAAGGGATGAGCAGTTCTTC,CATQGLAGVRDEQFF
TRBV10-3,-,-,TRBJ2-1,TGTGCCATCAGTGAGTCGGGGTTCCATGAGCAGTTCTTC,CAISESGFHEQFF
TRBV5-6,-,-,TRBJ2-7,TGTGCCAGCAGCTTTACCTGGACTGGATCCTACGAGCAGTACTTC,CASSFTWTGSYEQYF
TRBV5-1,TRBD2,few,TRBJ2-2,TGCGCCATAGGAGCGGGAACGAACACCGGGGAGCTGTTTTTT,CAIGAGTNTGELFF
TRBV28,-,-,TRBJ1-4,TGTGCCACCGGCACAGGGTTTAATAATGAAAAACTGTTTTTT,CATGTGFNNEKLFF
TRBV7-2,TRBD2,once,TRBJ2-1,TGTGCCAGCAGCTTATCTAGCGGACTCTACAATGAGCAGTTCTTC,CASSLSSGLYNEQFF
TRBV7-9,-,-,TRBJ2-2,TGTGCCAGCAGCGACGGGGACCGACGTAAACTAAACACCGGGGAGCTGTTTTTT,CASSDGDRRKLNTGELFF
TRBV15,TRBD2,-,TRBJ2-1,TGTGCCACCAGCGGCGGGACTAGCGGCTACAATGAGCAGTTCTTC,CATSGGTSGYNEQFF
TRBV28,-,few,TRBJ1-1,TGTGCCAGCAGTTCCCACCCGAGAGAAGCTTTCTTT,CASSSHPREAFF
TRBV9,-,-,TRBJ1-4,TGTGCCAGCAGCTTAACGACAACAACTAATGAAAAACTGTTTTTT,CASSLTTTTNEKLFF
TRBV2,-,-,TRBJ1-5,TGTGCCAGCAGTAAGGCCACGGAGGGAAATCAGCCCCAGCATTTT,CASSKATEGNQPQHF
TRBV28,-,-,TRBJ1-2,TGTGCCAGCAGTTTTTTGGGGATCAGCTATGGCTACACCTTC,CASSFLGISYGYTF
TRBV2,-,-,TRBJ2-1,TGTGCCAGCAGTGGGACTGTAGTCAATGAGCAGTTCTTC,CASSGTVVNEQFF
TRBV30,-,-,TRBJ2-7,TGTGCCTGGGGGACCTCACGTGGGCAGTACTTC,CAWGTSRGQYF
TRBV7-2,-,-,TRBJ1-3,TGTGCCAGCAGCTTAGTTCACGGAGGATCGGGAAACACCATATATTTT,CASSLVHGGSGNTIYF
TRBV7-2,-,-,TRBJ2-7,TGTGCCAGCAGCTTTATGGGCCCAAGCGAGCAGTACTTC,CASSFMGPSEQYF
TRBV27,TRBD2,few,TRBJ2-2,TGTGCCAGCAGACTGACCCTAGCGGGGTCCGCCCCCGGGGAGCTGTTTTTT,CASRLTLAGSAPGELFF
TRBV2,TRBD2,-,TRBJ2-4,TGTGCCAGCAGTGAGGCTAGCGGGAGTGCCTCGGCCAAAAACATTCAGTACTTC,CASSEASGSASAKNIQYF
TRBV6-6,-,once,TRBJ1-1,TGTGCCAGCAGCCCTAGGAACTATGAAGCTTTCTTT,CASSPRNYEAFF
TRBV15,TRBD2,-,TRBJ2-3,TGTGCCACCAGCAGAGGACTAGCGGGTTTCACAGATACGCAGTATTTT,CATSRGLAGFTDTQYF
TRBV6-1,-,-,TRBJ1-1,TGTGCCAGCAGGGGAAGACTGACGGACAACACTGAAGCTTTCTTT,CASRGRLTDNTEAFF
TRBV6-1,TRBD1,-,TRBJ1-1,TGTGCCAGCACACAATCAGACAGGGGATATCGTGAAGCTTTCTTT,CASTQSDRGYREAFF
TRBV6-1,-,few,TRBJ1-5,TGTGCCAGCAGTCGAGAGTATAGCAATCAGCCCCAGCATTTT,CASSREYSNQPQHF
TRBV7-6,-,-,TRBJ2-7,TGTGCCAGCAGCTTAGGGGACCAGACCTACGAGCAGTACTTC,CASSLGDQTYEQYF
TRBV5-1,-,once,TRBJ2-5,TGCGCCAGCAGCGGGCTTACGGGGCCCTACCAAGAGACCCAGTACTTC,CASSGLTGPYQETQYF
TRBV30,TRBD2,-,TRBJ2-1,TGTGCCTGGAGTACAGCGGGGGTAAATGAGCAGTTCTTC,CAWSTAGVNEQFF
TRBV5-4,TRBD2,-,TRBJ2-1,TGTGCCAGCAGCGGTCCCGGGACTAGAACACTCCATGAGCAGTTCTTC,CASSGPGTRTLHEQFF
TRBV28,-,-,TRBJ1-4,TGTGCCAGCAGTCCCCCGGGGGTTAGGGGTGAAAAACTGTTTTTT,CASSPPGVRGEKLFF
TRBV5-1,-,-,TRBJ1-1,TGCGCCAGCAGCTTGGTTGCAGGGGCTGAAGCTTTCTTT,CASSLVAGAEAFF
TRBV7-3,TRBD2,-,TRBJ2-1,TGTGCCAGCAGCTTGGGGACTAGCGGACTCAATGAGCAGTTCTTC,CASSLGTSGLNEQFF
TRBV4-1,TRBD1,many,TRBJ1-3,TGCGCCAGCAGTCCTCATCCGGGACAGGGGTACTCTGGAAACACCATATATTTT,CASSPHPGQGYSGNTIYF
TRBV5-6,-,few,TRBJ2-3,TGTGCCAGCAGCTCGACTGTTTCAGATACGCAGTATTTT,CASSSTVSDTQYF
TRBV18,TRBD1,-,TRBJ1-2,TGTGCCAGCTCACCACCACCTCAGACAGGGAATTATGGCTACACCTTC,CASSPPPQTGNYGYTF